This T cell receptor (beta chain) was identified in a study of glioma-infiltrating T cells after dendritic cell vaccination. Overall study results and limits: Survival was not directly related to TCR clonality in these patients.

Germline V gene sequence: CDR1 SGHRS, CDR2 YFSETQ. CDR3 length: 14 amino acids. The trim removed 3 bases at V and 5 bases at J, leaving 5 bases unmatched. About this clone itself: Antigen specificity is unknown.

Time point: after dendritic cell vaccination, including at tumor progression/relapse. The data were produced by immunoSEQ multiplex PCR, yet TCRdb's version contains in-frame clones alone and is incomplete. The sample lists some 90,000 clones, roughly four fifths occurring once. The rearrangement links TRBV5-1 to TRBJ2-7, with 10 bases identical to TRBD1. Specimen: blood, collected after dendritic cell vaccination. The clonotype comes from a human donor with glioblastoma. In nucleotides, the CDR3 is TGCGCCAGCAGCTGGGGACAGGGGAGGAACGAGCAGTACGTC. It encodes CASSWGQGRNEQYV.